This TCR beta chain was obtained from a study of identical twins. TCRdb ran MiXCR on the 5' RACE reads and lists one entry per CDR3 protein. Among 600,000 to 850,000 distinct CDR3 sequences listed, 15% to 20% were seen once. In its sample, this clonotype was seen many times. The germline CDR1 and CDR2 sequences are GTSNPN and SVGIG (reference sequence). After removal of 3 bases from V and 7 bases from J, the junction contained 6 bases not matched to a gene. This CDR3 region has 14 residues. These same data were also listed under a study on T cells expressing NK-cell markers. In that study: The study drew TCR beta repertoires from sorted CD3+CD56+NKG2C+, CD3+CD56+NKG2C- and CD3+CD56-NKG2C+ T cells.

J is TRBJ2-1 and V is TRBV30; TRBD2 matches at 10 bases. This receptor was taken from a woman in her late teens or twenties in good health. Sequencing was carried out using PBMCs. CDR3 DNA: TGTGCCTGGAGGGACGCTAGCGGGAGTAATGAGCAGTTCTTC. Translated: CAWRDASGSNEQFF.